This T cell receptor (beta chain) comes out of a study of regulatory T cells in long-lasting Graves disease. Libraries of TCR beta came from iRepertoire HTBI primers plus Arm-PCR of CDR3 regions. One entry per CDR3 protein, called by TCRdb with MiXCR from the multiplex PCR reads. The sample has 400,000 to 550,000 distinct CDR3 sequences, 15% to 20% seen once. V gave up 7 bases and J gave up 4 bases, with 9 bases separating them. Germline CDR1 is SGHDN and CDR2 is FVKESK. The CDR3 spans 12 residues. As for time point: newly diagnosed GD, antithyroid drugs for less than 3 months. Extracted PBMC RNA gave rise to the TCR library. This clonotype appeared a few times. The same sample was also studied in work on T cells in Graves' hyperthyroidism and ophthalmopathy.

The J gene is TRBJ2-3, the V gene TRBV14; D remains ambiguous. Here the sequenced sample was peripheral blood mononuclear cells (PBMCs), taken at new diagnosis, from a patient treated with antithyroid drugs. The sequence was collected from a woman aged 18-29 years with Graves disease. The CDR3 DNA reads as TGTGCCAGCAACTACGGATCAGATACGCAGTATTTT. This codes for CASNYGSDTQYF.